These T cell receptor beta chains were read from a single sample in a study of T cell repertoires in cytomegalovirus infection. No antigen is known for these receptors. Each CDR3 protein gets one entry after TCRdb re-called the reads with MiXCR. This sample has 450,000 to 600,000 distinct CDR3 sequences, with 33% found just once. This specimen consisted of cultured PBMCs, obtained from culture after CMV antigen stimulation. The receptors here all came from a human donor in good health (CMV status not recorded). Some clones in this sample may be carry-over from other donors' samples. Both conserved end residues are part of each CDR3. A D gene is named only where the DNA matches it firmly. Expanded clones get a size class; other rows say once, few or many, or leave the size out.

.,.,TRBJ2-2,TRBV6-1,CASSSGRFTGELFF,TGTGCCAGCAGTTCGGGCAGATTCACCGGGGAGCTGTTTTTT
few,.,TRBJ2-6,TRBV7-2,CASSLGGSPGANVLTF,TGTGCCAGCAGCTTAGGGGGGAGCCCTGGGGCCAACGTCCTGACTTTC
few,TRBD1,TRBJ2-3,TRBV2,CASSADRGFDTQYF,TGTGCCAGCAGTGCGGACAGGGGATTCGATACGCAGTATTTT
.,.,TRBJ1-1,TRBV20-1,CSARLTSKVNTEAFF,TGCAGTGCTAGATTGACGAGCAAAGTAAACACTGAAGCTTTCTTT
.,.,TRBJ1-2,TRBV4-3,CASSHAGANYGYTF,TGCGCCAGCAGCCATGCCGGTGCTAACTATGGCTACACCTTC
.,.,TRBJ2-1,TRBV19,CASSIGPSSYNEQFF,TGTGCCAGTAGTATAGGCCCTAGCTCCTACAATGAGCAGTTCTTC
few,.,TRBJ2-5,TRBV30,CAWIPGLGETQYF,TGTGCCTGGATTCCAGGGCTAGGGGAGACCCAGTACTTC
.,TRBD2,TRBJ2-1,TRBV20-1,CSAWREGNEQFF,TGCAGTGCTTGGCGGGAGGGCAATGAGCAGTTCTTC
.,.,TRBJ2-3,TRBV15,CATSSDGGSPGPTDTQYF,TGTGCCACCAGCAGTGACGGAGGGAGCCCCGGCCCCACAGATACGCAGTATTTT
many,.,TRBJ2-1,TRBV12-3/TRBV12-4,CASGSLGAVDYNEQFF,TGTGCCAGCGGGAGTCTAGGGGCGGTTGACTACAATGAGCAGTTCTTC
many,TRBD1,TRBJ2-7,TRBV7-2,CASSPRQGRSYEQYF,TGTGCCAGCAGCCCGAGACAGGGGAGGTCCTACGAGCAGTACTTC
.,.,TRBJ1-5,TRBV12-3/TRBV12-4,CASSLTVFGNQPQHF,TGTGCCAGCAGTCTGACAGTTTTTGGCAATCAGCCCCAGCATTTT
.,.,TRBJ2-7,TRBV7-6,CASSLGPPQTSYEQYF,TGTGCCAGCAGCTTAGGTCCCCCCCAGACTTCCTACGAGCAGTACTTC
few,.,TRBJ2-1,TRBV7-2,CASSLFLGGRDSYNEQFF,TGTGCCAGCAGCTTATTCTTAGGGGGGAGGGATTCCTACAATGAGCAGTTCTTC
few,TRBD1,TRBJ1-1,TRBV29-1,CSVARDRGSEAFF,TGCAGCGTAGCCCGGGACAGGGGATCTGAAGCTTTCTTT
few,TRBD1,TRBJ1-4,TRBV7-9,CASRPATGGYGYEKLFF,TGTGCCAGCAGACCTGCAACAGGGGGATACGGGTATGAAAAACTGTTTTTT
.,.,TRBJ1-1,TRBV7-4,CASSAGARETEAFF,TGTGCCAGCAGCGCAGGGGCGAGAGAGACTGAAGCTTTCTTT
.,.,TRBJ1-3,TRBV18,CASSPPNGNTIYF,TGTGCCAGCTCACCACCAAACGGAAACACCATATATTTT
few,TRBD2,TRBJ2-2,TRBV12-3/TRBV12-4,CASSRLAGELNTGELFF,TGTGCCAGCAGTCGACTAGCTGGGGAGCTAAACACCGGGGAGCTGTTTTTT
many,.,TRBJ2-3,TRBV7-6,CASSLESSHGGTDTQYF,TGTGCCAGCAGCTTAGAGTCTAGCCACGGTGGCACAGATACGCAGTATTTT
few,TRBD1,TRBJ1-1,TRBV7-8,CASSLSDRGPGRAFF,TGTGCCAGCAGCTTGTCCGACAGGGGTCCCGGCAGAGCTTTCTTT
few,TRBD1,TRBJ1-2,TRBV6-2/TRBV6-3,CASRIDRGSYGYTF,TGTGCCAGCAGAATCGACAGGGGAAGCTATGGCTACACCTTC
few,.,TRBJ2-1,TRBV12-3/TRBV12-4,CASSWGADPIRGIPDEQFF,TGTGCCAGCAGTTGGGGGGCGGACCCTATTCGGGGTATTCCGGATGAGCAGTTCTTC
.,TRBD2,TRBJ2-1,TRBV9,CASSTHGRGLGQFF,TGTGCCAGCAGCACCCACGGGAGGGGCTTAGGGCAGTTCTTC
.,TRBD1,TRBJ1-5,TRBV29-1,CSVKDRGNGQPQHF,TGCAGCGTGAAGGACAGGGGCAATGGTCAGCCCCAGCATTTT
.,TRBD1,TRBJ1-1,TRBV19,CASIERGTGANTEAFF,TGTGCCAGTATAGAGCGAGGGACAGGGGCGAACACTGAAGCTTTCTTT
.,TRBD1,TRBJ2-1,TRBV6-2/TRBV6-3,CASRRDRGQFFSYNEQFF,TGTGCCAGCAGGCGGGACAGGGGGCAATTCTTCTCCTACAATGAGCAGTTCTTC
.,TRBD2,TRBJ2-3,TRBV7-2,CASSQGLAEPDTQYF,TGTGCCAGCAGCCAGGGACTAGCGGAACCAGATACGCAGTATTTT
few,.,TRBJ2-2,TRBV7-9,CASSPTRLAGELFF,TGTGCCAGCAGCCCCACCAGACTGGCCGGGGAGCTGTTTTTT
few,.,TRBJ2-3,TRBV27,CASSSYTSSDTQYF,TGTGCCAGCAGTTCGTACACTAGCTCAGATACGCAGTATTTT
.,TRBD2,TRBJ2-1,TRBV7-6,CASSSRSSGMGTEQFF,TGTGCCAGCAGCTCCCGCAGTAGCGGGATGGGTACTGAGCAGTTCTTC
.,TRBD1,TRBJ1-5,TRBV7-2,CASSLDRGSDQPQHF,TGTGCCAGCAGCTTAGACAGGGGGTCCGATCAGCCCCAGCATTTT
.,.,TRBJ1-1,TRBV19,CASMIMANTEAFF,TGTGCCAGTATGATTATGGCGAACACTGAAGCTTTCTTT
few,.,TRBJ2-3,TRBV24-1,CATSVKGVDTDTQYF,TGTGCCACCAGTGTAAAAGGGGTCGACACAGATACGCAGTATTTT
few,.,TRBJ1-4,TRBV6-6,CASSYVQGYEKLFF,TGTGCCAGCAGTTACGTACAGGGATATGAAAAACTGTTTTTT
.,TRBD1,TRBJ2-3,TRBV7-8,CASSWTGVTDTQYF,TGTGCCAGCAGCTGGACAGGGGTAACGGATACGCAGTATTTT
.,.,TRBJ2-3,TRBV12-3/TRBV12-4,CASSGLGTDTQYF,TGTGCCAGCAGTGGACTTGGCACAGATACGCAGTATTTT
few,.,TRBJ2-3,TRBV7-8,CASSAWGEGDTQYF,TGTGCCAGCAGCGCGTGGGGTGAGGGAGATACGCAGTATTTT
once,.,TRBJ2-2,TRBV4-3,CASSQDHLNTGELFF,TGCGCCAGCAGCCAAGACCACCTTAACACCGGGGAGCTGTTTTTT
.,TRBD2,TRBJ2-7,TRBV28,CASSFWPDSSGRGYEQYF,TGTGCCAGCAGTTTTTGGCCCGACTCTAGCGGGAGGGGTTACGAGCAGTACTTC
many,TRBD1,TRBJ1-1,TRBV6-1,CASSSGTGTEAFF,TGTGCCAGCAGTTCCGGGACAGGGACTGAAGCTTTCTTT
few,.,TRBJ2-1,TRBV19,CASSIAQVNPWGEQFF,TGTGCCAGTAGTATTGCACAGGTAAACCCCTGGGGTGAGCAGTTCTTC